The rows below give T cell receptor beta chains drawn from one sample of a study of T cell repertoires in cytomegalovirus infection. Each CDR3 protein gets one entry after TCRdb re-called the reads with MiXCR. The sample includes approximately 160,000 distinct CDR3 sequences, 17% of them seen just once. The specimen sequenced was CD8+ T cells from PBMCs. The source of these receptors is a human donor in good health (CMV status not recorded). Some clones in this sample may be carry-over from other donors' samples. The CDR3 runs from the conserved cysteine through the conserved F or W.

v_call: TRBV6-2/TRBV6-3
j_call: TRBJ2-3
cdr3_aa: CASSYTITDTQYF

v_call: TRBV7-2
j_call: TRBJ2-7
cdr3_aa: CASSRPGTSLEQYF

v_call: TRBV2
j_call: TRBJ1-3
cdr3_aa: CATYKGNTIYF

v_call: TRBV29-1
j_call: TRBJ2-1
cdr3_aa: CSVEDMEQATSYNEQFF

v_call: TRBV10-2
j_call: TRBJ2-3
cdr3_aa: CASTGTSTDTQYF

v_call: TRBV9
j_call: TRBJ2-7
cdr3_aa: CASSVDNRAYEQYF

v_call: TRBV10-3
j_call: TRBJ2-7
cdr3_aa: CAITGTSGYEQYF

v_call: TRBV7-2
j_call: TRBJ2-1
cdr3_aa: CASSLGQELWEQFF

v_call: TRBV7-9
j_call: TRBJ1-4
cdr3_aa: CASSPVGATGGNEKLFF

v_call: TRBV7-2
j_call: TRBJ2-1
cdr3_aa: CASSGERSTYNEQFF

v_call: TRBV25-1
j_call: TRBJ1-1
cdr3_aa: CASSEIKGGTEAFF

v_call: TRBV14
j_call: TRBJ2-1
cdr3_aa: CASSQLGDNEQFF

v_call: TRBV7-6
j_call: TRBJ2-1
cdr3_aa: CASSLSRGARYNEQFF

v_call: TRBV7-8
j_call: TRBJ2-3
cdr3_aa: CASSLVEFYAGMGTDTQYF

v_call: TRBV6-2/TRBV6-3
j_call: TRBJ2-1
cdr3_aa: CASSRNGEQFF

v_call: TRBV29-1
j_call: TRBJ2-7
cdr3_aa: CSVEMGTASYEQYF

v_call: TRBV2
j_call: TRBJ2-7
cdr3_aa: CASSGTGEYEQYF

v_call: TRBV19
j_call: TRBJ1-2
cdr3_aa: CASGPGGRNYGYTF

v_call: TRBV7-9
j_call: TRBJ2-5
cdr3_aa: CASTPPGSETQYF

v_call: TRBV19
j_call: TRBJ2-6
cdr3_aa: CASSARDSGANVLTF

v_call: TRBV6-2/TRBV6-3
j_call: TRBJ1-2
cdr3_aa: CASSWAAYYGYTF

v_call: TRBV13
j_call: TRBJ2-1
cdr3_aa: CASSLVKGGAGVNEQFF

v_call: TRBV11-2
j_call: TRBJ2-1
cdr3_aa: CASKDLAGGNEQFF

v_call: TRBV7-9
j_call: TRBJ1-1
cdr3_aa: CASRPQGRSRDTEAFF

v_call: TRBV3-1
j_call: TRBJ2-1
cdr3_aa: CASSQERGYNEQFF